This T cell receptor beta chain was profiled in a study of blood T cell repertoires in COVID-19. Recovered Cohort 3 donors showed two negative PCRs, clearance, or symptom resolution. V lost 1 base to trimming and J lost 4 bases, with 7 bases between them. The CDR3 spans 14 residues. The germline V gene encodes CDR1 LGHNA and CDR2 YNFKEQ. Profiled with immunoSEQ multiplex PCR; TCRdb holds only in-frame clones, not every one. The table lists more than 250,000 clones, roughly nine tenths of them singletons, with about 2.7% in the top ten. Material: PBMCs or T cells enriched from blood (not recorded which). This clonotype was sampled from a young woman who had recovered from COVID-19. The rearrangement links TRBV4-2 to TRBJ1-4; no reliable D call. The DNA of the CDR3 is TGTGCCAGCAGCCAAGGCGGCCTTAATGAAAAACTGTTTTTT. Its protein is CASSQGGLNEKLFF.